The 22 T cell receptor beta chains presented below share a single source sample, sequenced in a study of CD8 T cells in ankylosing spondylitis. TCRdb independently ran MiXCR on the 5' RACE reads; one entry per CDR3 protein. The table shows roughly 250,000 distinct CDR3 sequences, with 8% to 9.5% occurring only once. The sequenced sample was blood, either unsorted or a sorted T cell fraction (not recorded which). These receptors all stem from a male donor with ankylosing spondylitis or in good health (not recorded which).

This clonotype has ten or more counts. The chain uses TRBV7-2 and TRBJ1-2; D remains unclear. Between the trimmed V and J ends, which lost 5 bases and 2 bases, there was a span of 15 bases. Per the germline V gene, CDR1 is SGHTA and CDR2 is FQGNSA. This CDR3 has 15 residues. The chain's CDR3 is CASSPQGSNNYGYTF. The DNA of the CDR3 is TGTGCCAGCAGCCCTCAAGGATCCAACAACTATGGCTACACCTTC.

This clonotype was seen ten or more times. This chain joins TRBV5-6 and TRBJ1-2; TRBD1 matches at 7 bases. The CDR3 has 15 residues. Looked up from germline, CDR1 is SGHDT and CDR2 is YYEEEE. V was clipped by 3 bases and J by 4 bases; unmatched bases: 9. The CDR3 loop is CASSSLDREGYGYTF. The DNA of the CDR3 is TGTGCCAGCAGCTCCCTCGACAGGGAGGGCTATGGCTACACCTTC.

In this sample, this clonotype turned up many times. Written as DNA, the CDR3 is TGCAGCGTTGAAAAAGGCCTTGCGGAAGAGACCCAGTACTTC. This encodes CSVEKGLAEETQYF. The chain links TRBV29-1 to TRBJ2-5; D is unresolved. The CDR3 consists of 14 residues. Trimming pared 2 bases from V and 3 bases from J, leaving 13 bases between. CDR1 and CDR2 from the germline V gene are SQVTM and ANQGSEA.

This clonotype was seen a few times. The chain carries TRBV29-1 and TRBJ2-7; D tentatively reads TRBD1 or TRBD2 (6 bases each). V was shortened by 4 bases and J by 2 bases, with 12 bases between the two germline ends. CDR1 and CDR2 (germline): SQVTM, ANQGSEA. The CDR3 has 13 amino acids. The CDR3 bases are TGCAGCGTTGGGGCAGGGGAGGCCTACGAGCAGTACTTC. The encoded protein is CSVGAGEAYEQYF.

Many counts were recorded for this clonotype. The chain carries TRBV4-2 and TRBJ2-7, with 10 bases aligning to TRBD2. There are 15 residues in the CDR3. J lost 3 bases, V lost 3 bases, and 5 bases had no gene match. CDR1 and CDR2 (germline): LGHNA, YNFKEQ. The CDR3 here is CASSHSLAGDYEQYF. The CDR3, as DNA: TGTGCCAGCAGCCACTCTCTAGCGGGGGACTACGAGCAGTACTTC.

This clonotype appeared a few times. The chain joins TRBV27 to TRBJ2-7; TRBD1 aligns across 7 bases. The length of the CDR3 is 14 residues. Germline V gene lookup returns CDR1 MNHEY and CDR2 SMNVEV (reference sequence). Trimming took 3 bases from V and 5 from J; bases not matched to a gene: 7. This CDR3 is CASSFKGAGHEQYF. CDR3 DNA sequence: TGTGCCAGCAGTTTTAAGGGGGCGGGCCACGAGCAGTACTTC.

In its sample, this clonotype was seen a few times. V gene TRBV28 combines with J gene TRBJ2-6, with 9 bases matching TRBD1. The V gene's germline CDR1 is MDHEN and CDR2 SYDVKM. V lost 5 bases and J lost 0; bases outside the gene matches: 5. The CDR3 spans 17 residues. As DNA, the CDR3 is TGTGCCAGCAGTCCGGGACAGGGACGCTCTGGGGCCAACGTCCTGACTTTC. Translation: CASSPGQGRSGANVLTF.

This clonotype was observed at least ten times. The chain couples TRBV20-1 to TRBJ2-3, with 15 bases that match TRBD2. Trimming took 5 bases from V and 0 from J; bases not matched to a gene: 6. The CDR3 covers 17 residues. The germline gives CDR1 DFQATT, CDR2 SNEGSKA (reference sequence). CDR3 protein: CSAPGLAGGPSTDTQYF. For the CDR3, the DNA is TGCAGTGCTCCTGGACTAGCGGGAGGGCCCAGCACAGATACGCAGTATTTT.

J is TRBJ1-2 and V is TRBV5-8; maybe TRBD1 (6 bases). Trimming removed 4 bases from V and 2 bases from J, with 18 bases in between. Germline assignment: CDR1 SGHTS and CDR2 YDEGEE. The CDR3 length is 16 residues. This chain's CDR3 is CASSTYRGWRNYGYTF. The DNA for the CDR3 is TGTGCCAGCAGCACCTATAGGGGGTGGAGGAACTATGGCTACACCTTC.

This clonotype was seen at least ten times. V is TRBV7-2 and J is TRBJ2-7; 8 bases are a match to TRBD1. J gave up 0 bases and V 4 bases, and 5 bases lay outside the gene matches. The CDR3 loop spans 15 amino acids. Germline V gene lookup returns CDR1 SGHTA and CDR2 FQGNSA. The CDR3 loop reads CASSSDRGYSYEQYF. CDR3 sequence (DNA): TGTGCCAGCAGCTCAGACAGGGGCTACTCCTACGAGCAGTACTTC.

The CDR3: CASSVDRGLGETQYF. For the CDR3, the DNA is TGTGCCAGCAGCGTAGATCGGGGTTTAGGGGAGACCCAGTACTTC. The gene calls are TRBV9 and TRBJ2-5; TRBD2 might be the D (5 bases). V was clipped by 0 bases and J by 5 bases, with 14 bases between them. The CDR3 totals 15 residues. Germline lookup yields CDR1 SGDLS and CDR2 YYNGEE.

This clonotype was detected ten times or more. The V and J genes are TRBV20-1 and TRBJ2-1; TRBD2 matches at 15 bases. The CDR3 sequence is 19 residues long. The V gene's germline CDR1 is DFQATT and CDR2 SNEGSKA (reference sequence). V was pared by 0 bases and J by 1 base, with 7 bases of the junction left unmatched. CDR3 residues: CSARDNGLAGGPSYNEQFF. The CDR3, as DNA: TGCAGTGCTAGAGATAACGGACTAGCGGGGGGGCCGTCCTACAATGAGCAGTTCTTC.

This clonotype showed up many times. The chain combines TRBV5-1 with TRBJ2-3; D remains ambiguous. CDR1 and CDR2 (germline): SGHRS, YFSETQ. V gave up 0 bases and J gave up 1 base, with 3 bases separating them. This CDR3 has 13 residues. The CDR3 region is CASSLEGTDTQYF. CDR3 sequence (DNA): TGCGCCAGCAGCTTGGAAGGCACAGATACGCAGTATTTT.

The rearrangement uses TRBV5-1 and TRBJ2-1; TRBD1 matches at 10 bases. The V gene's germline CDR1 is SGHRS and CDR2 YFSETQ. Germline trimming cut 0 bases from V and 9 bases from J; bases unmatched to any gene: 9. The CDR3 has 16 residues. The chain's CDR3 is CASSLAGDRGTFEQFF. CDR3 DNA: TGCGCCAGCAGCTTGGCCGGGGACAGGGGTACATTTGAGCAGTTCTTC.

In its sample, this clonotype was seen many times. The chain joins TRBV29-1 to TRBJ1-2, with TRBD1 as a possible D gene (5 bases). Per germline, CDR1 SQVTM and CDR2 ANQGSEA. V lost 6 bases and J 6 bases, leaving 17 bases between the germline ends. The length of the CDR3 is 13 residues. This CDR3 is CSVDKQGGHGYTF. CDR3 DNA sequence: TGCAGCGTCGACAAGCAGGGTGGTCATGGCTACACCTTC.

This clonotype was detected ten times or more. DNA of the CDR3: TGTGCCAGCAGCAAAGTTGGGGGGCTACAGGGTATTGGAAAGACCCAGTACTTC. Translating it yields CASSKVGGLQGIGKTQYF. The chain recombines TRBV21-1 with TRBJ2-5; the table calls TRBD1, which could not be checked here. TRBV21-1 is an annotated pseudogene. The CDR3 has 18 residues.

This clonotype was counted at least ten times. The chain has TRBV6-2 or TRBV6-3 and TRBJ2-7, with D perhaps matching TRBD2 (6 bases). Germline V gene lookup returns CDR1 MNHEY and CDR2 SVGEGT. V dropped 7 bases and J dropped 3 bases, with 13 bases sitting between them. The CDR3 is 13 residues long. CDR3 sequence reads: CASKQAGLYEQYF. Here the CDR3 DNA reads TGTGCCAGCAAACAAGCGGGCCTCTACGAGCAGTACTTC.

This clonotype was seen a handful of times. This chain joins TRBV30 and TRBJ1-2; the D is unclear. V was pared by 2 bases and J by 9 bases, with 13 bases between. The CDR3 consists of 12 residues. Germline CDR1 and CDR2: GTSNPN and SVGIG (reference sequence). Here the CDR3 reads CAWSPLTYSYTF. The CDR3 DNA reads TGTGCCTGGAGTCCCTTGACATACAGCTACACCTTC.

This clonotype was observed a handful of times. The chain employs TRBV5-5 and TRBJ1-4, with 7 bases matching TRBD1. Germline V gene lookup returns CDR1 SGHKS and CDR2 YYEKEE (reference sequence). V lost 1 base to trimming and J lost 8 bases; unmatched junction nucleotides: 8. This CDR3 spans 15 amino acids. CDR3 amino acids: CASSLTGVRGEKLFF. In DNA form, the CDR3 reads TGTGCCAGCAGCTTGACGGGAGTCAGGGGGGAAAAACTGTTTTTT.

Only a few counts were recorded for this clonotype. The chain uses TRBV30 and TRBJ1-3, with D possibly TRBD1 on 6 matching bases. V lost 0 bases and J lost 3, with 12 bases in between. Germline V CDR1 and CDR2: GTSNPN, SVGIG (reference sequence). The CDR3 spans 15 residues. The CDR3 coding sequence is TGTGCCTGGAGTGTATTTCGGGGGCTTGGAAACACCATATATTTT. The encoded protein is CAWSVFRGLGNTIYF.

This clonotype was seen at least ten times. The chain links TRBV7-8 to TRBJ2-1; a possible D gene is TRBD2 (5 bases). Germline lookup yields CDR1 SGHVS and CDR2 FQNEAQ. V was cut by 1 base and J by 9 bases, with 13 bases left in between. The CDR3 loop spans 14 amino acids. As DNA, the CDR3 is TGTGCCAGCAGCTTAGATTGGGAGAAAGCTGAGCAGTTCTTC. Protein: CASSLDWEKAEQFF.

This clonotype was picked up a small number of times. The chain recombines TRBV29-1 with TRBJ2-2; D ambiguous. Germline V gene sequence: CDR1 SQVTM, CDR2 ANQGSEA. This CDR3 is 13 amino acids long. With 3 bases removed from V and 2 bases from J, the gap between germline ends came to 7 bases. The CDR3 DNA reads as TGCAGCGTTGAGGTGCTAAACACCGGGGAGCTGTTTTTT. Residues: CSVEVLNTGELFF.